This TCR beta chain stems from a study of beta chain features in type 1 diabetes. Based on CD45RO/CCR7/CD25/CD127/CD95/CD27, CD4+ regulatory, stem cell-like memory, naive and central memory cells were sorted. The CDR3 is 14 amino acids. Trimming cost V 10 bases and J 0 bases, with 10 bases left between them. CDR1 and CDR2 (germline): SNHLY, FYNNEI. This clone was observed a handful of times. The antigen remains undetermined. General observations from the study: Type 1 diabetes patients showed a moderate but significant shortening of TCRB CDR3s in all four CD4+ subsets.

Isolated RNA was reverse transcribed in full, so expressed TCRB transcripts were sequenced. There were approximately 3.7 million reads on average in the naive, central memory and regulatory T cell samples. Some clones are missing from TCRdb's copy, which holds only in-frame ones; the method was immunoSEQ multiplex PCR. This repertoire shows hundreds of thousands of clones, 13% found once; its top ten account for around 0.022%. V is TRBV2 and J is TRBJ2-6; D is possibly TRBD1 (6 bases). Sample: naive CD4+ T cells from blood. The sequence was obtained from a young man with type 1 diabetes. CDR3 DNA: TGTGCCACACTAGGGGGCTCTGGGGCCAACGTCCTGACTTTC. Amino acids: CATLGGSGANVLTF. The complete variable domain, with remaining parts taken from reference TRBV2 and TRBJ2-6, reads EPEVTQTPSHQVTQMGQEVILRCVPISNHLYFYWYRQILGQKVEFLVSFYNNEISEKSEIFDDQFSVERPDGSNFTLKIRSTKLEDSAMYFCATLGGSGANVLTFGAGSRLTVL.